This T cell receptor (beta chain) was documented in a study of T cell changes during pregnancy in multiple sclerosis. This CDR3 is 12 amino acids long. Germline assignment: CDR1 LNHDA and CDR2 SQIVND (reference sequence). As to this clone: One junction end does not reproduce the germline sequence, and a read error may be involved.

Here immunoSEQ multiplex PCR was the method, and the copy in TCRdb shows in-frame clones only, minus some. Seen here are tens of thousands of clones, 90% to 95% observed once, and the top ten hold over 1.3%. This receptor was taken from a female donor in good health, enrolled as a control in a pregnancy study. This sample comprised peripheral blood, obtained in the second trimester of pregnancy. The chain couples TRBV19 to TRBJ2-7; TRBD1 agrees at 9 bases. CDR3 DNA: TGTGCCAGTTTCAGGGACAGGGTTTTTCTGCAATTC. This gives the protein CASFRDRVFLQF.